What follows describes a single T cell receptor beta chain. The data are from a study of technical replicates of blood from a few donors. Germline V gene data show CDR1 as SSHAT and CDR2 as FNYEAQ (reference sequence). This CDR3 spans 16 amino acids. The V and J ends lost 5 bases and 1 base, in that order; junction bases with no gene match: 3. Sequencing was performed with immunoSEQ multiplex PCR; in TCRdb, only in-frame clones are kept and a portion is missing. The repertoire includes about 53,000 clones, more than 70% of them detected once, and 5.5% to 6.5% sits in the top ten. The chain employs TRBV7-7 and TRBJ2-2; TRBD2 matches at 11 bases. The sample taken for sequencing was PBMCs. The TCR sequence derives from a human donor in good health. Some clones in this sample may be carry-over from other donors' samples. This chain's CDR3 is CASSPGLAGNTGELFF. CDR3 sequence (DNA): TGTGCCAGCAGCCCAGGACTAGCGGGGAACACCGGGGAGCTGTTTTTT.